This T cell receptor (beta chain) was profiled in a study of cytomegalovirus exposure and HLA in healthy donors. Whole-study results and caveats: TCR association rates varied by HLA locus in a later analysis, with DRB1 highest and HLA-C lowest.

PCR involved 60 Vbeta and 13 Jbeta primers. Here immunoSEQ multiplex PCR was the method, and the copy in TCRdb shows in-frame clones only, minus some. The sample lists some 150,000 clones, 70% to 75% seen once, with 13% to 15% in the top ten. In its sample, this clone was seen a few times. Antigen unknown. Trimming cost V 1 base and J 1 base, with 7 bases left between them. This CDR3 region has 15 residues. CDR1 MGHRA and CDR2 YSYEKL come from the germline V gene. The V gene is TRBV4-1, the J gene TRBJ1-4; D may be TRBD1 (5 bases). This TCR was recovered from a human donor in good health. The specimen sequenced was PBMCs. In DNA, the CDR3 is TGCGCCAGCAGCCAAGGGACACTAACTAATGAAAAACTGTTTTTT. Its translation is CASSQGTLTNEKLFF.